One sample yielded the 28 T cell receptor beta chains listed below, sequenced in a study of T cell repertoires in cytomegalovirus infection. In TCRdb, the reads were re-called with MiXCR into one record per CDR3 protein. Among about 900,000 distinct CDR3 sequences listed, 31% were seen once. No antigen has been identified for these receptors. The source was cultured CD8+ T cells from PBMCs, collected from culture after CMV antigen stimulation. The origin of the receptors is a human donor in good health (CMV status not recorded). Some clones in this sample may be carry-over from other donors' samples.

The chain couples TRBV15 to TRBJ2-7, with D possibly being TRBD2 (7 bases). This CDR3 is 15 amino acids long. V lost 0 bases and J 3 bases, leaving 12 bases between the germline ends. CDR1 and CDR2 from the germline V gene are LNHNV and YYDKDF (reference sequence). Here the CDR3 DNA reads TGTGCCACCAGCAGAGAGGGAGGGGGGATCTACGAGCAGTACTTC. It is translated as CATSREGGGIYEQYF.

The gene calls are TRBV12-3 or TRBV12-4 and TRBJ2-7, with 7 positions matching TRBD1. J lost 0 bases, V lost 6 bases, and 8 bases had no gene match. There are 15 residues in the CDR3. The CDR3, as DNA: TGTGCCAGCAGGATTTCGGGACAGCCCTCCTACGAGCAGTACTTC. It codes for CASRISGQPSYEQYF.

The gene calls are TRBV6-1 and TRBJ2-4; D gene uncertain. This CDR3 is 15 amino acids long. V shed 10 bases and J shed 3 bases, with 19 bases lying between them. Looked up from germline, CDR1 is MNHNS and CDR2 is SASEGT. The CDR3 is CAISRRSNVKNIQYF. The CDR3 coding sequence is TGTGCCATATCTAGACGGAGCAACGTCAAAAACATTCAGTACTTC.

This chain uses TRBV27 with TRBJ2-5; 8 nucleotides line up with TRBD2. Unmatched junction bases numbered 15, after V lost 5 bases and J lost 4 bases. Germline V lookup: CDR1 MNHEY, CDR2 SMNVEV (reference sequence). CDR3 size: 17 residues. The CDR3 bases are TGTGCCAGCAGTGAGGGGACCGCGGGGGGAAGGGCAGAGACCCAGTACTTC. Protein: CASSEGTAGGRAETQYF.

In its sample, this clonotype was seen a few times. This sequence joins TRBV20-1 and TRBJ1-2; the D is unclear. Germline CDR1 DFQATT, CDR2 SNEGSKA (reference sequence). This CDR3 spans 14 amino acids. V was shortened by 0 bases and J by 7 bases, with 15 bases between the two germline ends. The CDR3 DNA is TGCAGTGCTAGAGATCTAGGTGGCAAGTTTGGCTACACCTTC. This sequence encodes CSARDLGGKFGYTF.

In the case of this clonotype: This may stem from a read error, because a much larger clone lies one nucleotide away. V is TRBV2 and J is TRBJ1-6; 7 positions agree with TRBD1. Trimming took 11 bases from V and 4 from J; bases not matched to a gene: 8. CDR3 length: 14 residues. CDR1 and CDR2 (germline): SNHLY, FYNNEI. The CDR3 loop is CARKSTGYNSPLHF. CDR3 nucleotides: TGTGCCCGCAAATCGACAGGGTATAATTCACCCCTCCACTTT.

V usage is TRBV27 and J usage is TRBJ2-3, with D uncertain. The ends were cut back, 5 bases at V and 0 bases at J, with 6 bases in the middle. The CDR3 runs 13 residues. Germline-derived CDR1 and CDR2 are MNHEY and SMNVEV (reference sequence). The CDR3 spells CASSIISTDTQYF. CDR3 coding DNA: TGTGCCAGCAGTATTATTAGCACAGATACGCAGTATTTT.

This clonotype was observed once. V is TRBV27 and J is TRBJ1-6; TRBD1 matches at 7 bases. The V and J ends lost 7 bases and 8 bases, in that order; junction bases with no gene match: 11. There are 15 residues in the CDR3. Germline V lookup: CDR1 MNHEY, CDR2 SMNVEV (reference sequence). The CDR3 spells CASTPSTGWHSPLHF. The DNA of the CDR3 is TGTGCCAGCACTCCTTCGACAGGGTGGCATTCACCCCTCCACTTT.

The chain joins TRBV10-3 to TRBJ2-7; D is uncertain. Per germline, CDR1 ENHRY and CDR2 SYGVKD. This CDR3 is built from 15 residues. Trimming cost V 0 bases and J 0 bases, with 9 bases left between them. CDR3 coding DNA: TGTGCCATCAGTGAGTCGGGTTCCAGCTCCTACGAGCAGTACTTC. This sequence encodes CAISESGSSSYEQYF.

This clonotype was counted between two and nine times. The CDR3 spells CASSLEFASGANVLTF. DNA for the CDR3: TGTGCCAGCAGCTTAGAGTTTGCGAGTGGGGCCAACGTCCTGACTTTC. This chain connects TRBV7-9 to TRBJ2-6; no clear D. The CDR3 consists of 16 residues. In germline, CDR1 is SEHNR, CDR2 FQNEAQ (reference sequence). Trimming pared 1 base from V and 3 bases from J, leaving 10 bases between.

V and J are TRBV4-1 and TRBJ1-6; a weak D match, TRBD1 (5 bases). CDR1 MGHRA and CDR2 YSYEKL come from the germline V gene. This CDR3 is built from 14 residues. Trimming left V 0 bases short and J 14 bases short, with 14 bases between. The CDR3 bases are TGCGCCAGCAGCCAAGAGGGGACCCTTGTGGCCCTCCACTTT. The encoded protein is CASSQEGTLVALHF.

The CDR3 bases are TGTGCCAGCAACCTAGGTGGTACGCAGTATTTT. Its protein product is CASNLGGTQYF. This chain connects TRBV27 to TRBJ2-3; D not resolved. This CDR3 region has 11 residues. V was clipped by 7 bases and J by 8 bases, with 10 bases between them. In germline, CDR1 is MNHEY, CDR2 SMNVEV (reference sequence).

A note on this clonotype: Given a much more abundant clone one base away, this may be a read error. The genes are TRBV11-3 and TRBJ1-1; 9 bases line up with TRBD1. The CDR3 totals 14 residues. Germline CDR1 reads SGHNT; CDR2 reads YENEEA. The CDR3 DNA follows: TGTACCAGCAGCGAGACAGGGGGGAACACTGAAGCTTTCTTT. Protein product: CTSSETGGNTEAFF. Filled out from reference TRBV11-3 and TRBJ1-1, the complete variable domain reads EAGVVQSPRYKIIEKKQPVAFWCNPISGHNTLYWYLQNLGQGPELLIRYENEEAVDDSQLPKDRFSAERLKGVDSTLKIQPAELGDSAVYLCTSSETGGNTEAFFGQGTRLTVV.

The rearrangement links TRBV3-1 to TRBJ2-2, with 15 bases fitting TRBD2. Germline CDR1 reads LGHDT; CDR2 reads YNNKEL (reference sequence). Trimming at V came to 1 base and at J to 5 bases, leaving 8 bases not matched to a gene. The CDR3 consists of 19 residues. The CDR3 here is CASSQVGLAGGLRTGELFF. CDR3 coding DNA: TGTGCCAGCAGCCAAGTCGGACTAGCGGGGGGGCTACGGACCGGGGAGCTGTTTTTT.

The chain uses TRBV11-2 and TRBJ2-3; 7 nucleotides line up with TRBD1. The CDR3 is 14 amino acids. Germline values: CDR1 SGHAT, CDR2 FQNNGV. J gave up 7 bases and V 5 bases, and 9 bases lay outside the gene matches. DNA for the CDR3: TGTGCCAGCAGCCTCCTGACAGGGACGTATACGCAGTATTTT. It encodes CASSLLTGTYTQYF.

The chain couples TRBV7-6 to TRBJ2-7; weak D call: TRBD1 (6 bases). Trimming removed 5 bases at V and 2 bases at J, with 13 bases between. The CDR3 runs 14 residues. Germline CDR1 and CDR2: SGHVS and FNYEAQ. The CDR3 region is CASSARTEAYEQYV. The CDR3 DNA sequence: TGTGCCAGCAGCGCTCGGACAGAAGCCTACGAGCAGTACGTC.

V usage is TRBV28 and J usage is TRBJ1-1; 12 nucleotides align to TRBD1. Germline lookup yields CDR1 MDHEN and CDR2 SYDVKM. The length of the CDR3 is 17 residues. With V trimmed by 6 bases and J by 7 bases, 15 bases remained unmatched. This chain's CDR3 is CASRGRDRGRPVHEAFF. DNA for the CDR3: TGTGCCAGCAGGGGAAGGGACAGGGGGCGACCTGTCCATGAAGCTTTCTTT.

This chain uses TRBV10-3 with TRBJ2-2; TRBD1 is a possible D gene (6 bases). Looked up from germline, CDR1 is ENHRY and CDR2 is SYGVKD. Trimming left V 8 bases short and J 3 bases short, with 10 bases between. The CDR3 extends over 13 amino acids. The CDR3 loop is CAIYSGDTGELFF. CDR3 sequence (DNA): TGTGCCATCTACTCAGGGGACACCGGGGAGCTGTTTTTT.

This clonotype came up many times. This chain joins TRBV7-6 and TRBJ2-3; 12 bases map to TRBD2. The CDR3 loop spans 19 amino acids. The trim removed 0 bases at V and 0 bases at J, leaving 7 bases unmatched. Germline CDR1 reads SGHVS; CDR2 reads FNYEAQ. The CDR3 protein is CASSLAGLAGGPSTDTQYF. Here the CDR3 DNA reads TGTGCCAGCAGCTTAGCTGGGCTAGCGGGGGGGCCCAGCACAGATACGCAGTATTTT. The whole variable domain, filled in from reference TRBV7-6 and TRBJ2-3, reads GAGVSQSPRYKVTKRGQDVALRCDPISGHVSLYWYRQALGQGPEFLTYFNYEAQQDKSGLPNDRFSAERPEGSISTLTIQRTEQRDSAMYRCASSLAGLAGGPSTDTQYFGPGTRLTVL.

This sequence joins TRBV13 and TRBJ2-1, with 8 bases identical to TRBD2. The germline gives CDR1 PRHDT, CDR2 FYEKMQ (reference sequence). The V segment lost 4 bases and the J segment 5 bases; nucleotides outside the gene matches: 7. CDR3 length: 15 residues. The CDR3 is CASSSETSEDNEQFF. In nucleotides, the CDR3 is TGTGCCAGCAGCTCCGAGACTAGCGAAGACAATGAGCAGTTCTTC.

With respect to this clonotype: At one of its ends the junction is not consistent with the germline gene, which may arise from a read error. The rearrangement uses TRBV6-5 and TRBJ2-3; 11 nucleotides line up with TRBD2. Germline lookup yields CDR1 MNHEY and CDR2 SVGAGI. This CDR3 contains 17 residues. The CDR3 DNA follows: TGTGCCTGCAGTGCGACTAGCGGGGCCCATTTTGCAGATACGCAGTATTTT. It encodes CACSATSGAHFADTQYF.

The table lists this clonotype with a few counts. The V and J genes are TRBV7-4 and TRBJ1-4; D is undetermined. Trimming took off 7 bases at V and 5 bases at J, with 14 bases between the two ends. The CDR3 spans 14 residues. Germline V gene lookup returns CDR1 SGHVT and CDR2 SQSDAQ. As DNA, the CDR3 is TGTGCCAGCACCAGCCGGGTCCCCAATGAAAAACTGTTTTTT. This sequence encodes CASTSRVPNEKLFF.

The rearrangement links TRBV5-6 to TRBJ1-2; TRBD1 is a possible D gene (6 bases). Germline CDR1 reads SGHDT; CDR2 reads YYEEEE. There are 16 residues in the CDR3. V was pared by 3 bases and J by 2 bases, with 17 bases between. CDR3 amino acids: CASSSNTDRPNYGYTF. The CDR3 nucleotides read TGTGCCAGCAGCTCTAATACTGACAGGCCAAACTATGGCTACACCTTC.

V is TRBV6-6 and J is TRBJ2-3, with TRBD2 matching over 14 bases. This CDR3 comprises 16 residues. Germline loops: CDR1 MNHNY, CDR2 SVGAGI (reference sequence). Trimming took 7 bases from V and 5 from J; bases not matched to a gene: 8. CDR3 in amino acids: CASTLTSGGALDTQYF. The CDR3 DNA follows: TGTGCCAGCACCCTGACTAGCGGGGGGGCCCTAGATACGCAGTATTTT.

The rearrangement links TRBV7-9 to TRBJ2-1; no definite D call. This CDR3 is 14 amino acids long. The ends were cut back, 3 bases at V and 2 bases at J, with 8 bases in the middle. Per germline, CDR1 SEHNR and CDR2 FQNEAQ (reference sequence). CDR3 residues: CASSFILTYNEQFF. The CDR3 region has the DNA TGTGCCAGCAGCTTTATCCTAACCTACAATGAGCAGTTCTTC.

In DNA form, the CDR3 reads TGTGCCAGTAGTCTGATTGGGACAGCCTTTCAAGCTTTCTTT. Translating it yields CASSLIGTAFQAFF. The chain carries TRBV19 and TRBJ1-1; 7 nucleotides match TRBD1. In germline, CDR1 is LNHDA, CDR2 SQIVND (reference sequence). The CDR3 contains 14 residues. V shed 5 bases and J 9 bases; nucleotides not matched to a gene: 12.

The gene calls are TRBV6-1 and TRBJ1-4; 7 bases fit TRBD1. The CDR3 is made up of 17 amino acids. V shed 6 bases and J 6 bases; nucleotides not matched to a gene: 16. The germline V gene has CDR1 MNHNS and CDR2 SASEGT. CDR3 region: CASRPGTGEVVDEKLFF. The CDR3 nucleotides read TGTGCCAGCAGACCCGGCACAGGGGAGGTCGTCGATGAAAAACTGTTTTTT.

This clonotype was counted only a few times. The chain combines TRBV7-9 with TRBJ2-7, with a possible D match to TRBD2 (5 bases). Between the trimmed V and J ends, which lost 5 bases and 3 bases, there was a span of 20 bases. The CDR3 has 16 amino acids. The germline V gene encodes CDR1 SEHNR and CDR2 FQNEAQ (reference sequence). CDR3 sequence (DNA): TGTGCCAGCAGCCTCGCCCCGTCGGGGTTACACTACGAGCAGTACTTC. Residues: CASSLAPSGLHYEQYF.